This T cell receptor beta chain was captured by sequencing in a study of preoperative IRX-2 immunotherapy in early breast cancer. CDR1 is MDHEN and CDR2 is SYDVKM in the germline V gene. The CDR3 spans 14 residues. Trimming stripped 0 bases from V and 2 bases from J, with 5 bases between. Generated by immunoSEQ multiplex PCR, the TCRdb table keeps only in-frame clones and is missing some. Of over 60,000 clones in the sample, around 94% are singletons; the top ten hold roughly 1.5%. Treatment noted: preoperative locoregional IRX-2 cytokine immunotherapy. Patients received preoperative, locoregional IRX-2 cytokine immunotherapy in a phase Ib study.

This TCR was sampled from a human donor with breast cancer. Collection took place from a patient treated with IRX-2 immunotherapy. The chain recombines TRBV28 with TRBJ1-3; no clear D. This chain's CDR3 is CASSLWGPGNTIYF. The CDR3 nucleotides are TGTGCCAGCAGTTTATGGGGTCCTGGAAACACCATATATTTT. Together with reference TRBV28 and TRBJ1-3, the CDR3 gives the full variable domain: DVKVTQSSRYLVKRTGEKVFLECVQDMDHENMFWYRQDPGLGLRLIYFSYDVKMKEKGDIPEGYSVSREKKERFSLILESASTNQTSMYLCASSLWGPGNTIYFGEGSWLTVV.